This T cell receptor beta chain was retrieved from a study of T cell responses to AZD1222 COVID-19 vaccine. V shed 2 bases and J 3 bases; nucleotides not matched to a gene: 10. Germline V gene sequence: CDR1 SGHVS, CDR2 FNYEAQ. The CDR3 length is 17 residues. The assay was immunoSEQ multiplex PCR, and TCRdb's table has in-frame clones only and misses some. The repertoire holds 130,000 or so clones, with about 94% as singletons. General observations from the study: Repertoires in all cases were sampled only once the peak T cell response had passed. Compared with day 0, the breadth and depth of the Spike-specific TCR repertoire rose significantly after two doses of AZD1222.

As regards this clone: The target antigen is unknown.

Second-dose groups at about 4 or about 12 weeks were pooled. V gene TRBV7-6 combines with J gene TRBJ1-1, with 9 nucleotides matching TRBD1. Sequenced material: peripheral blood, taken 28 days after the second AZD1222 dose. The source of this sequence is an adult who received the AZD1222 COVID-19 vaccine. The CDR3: CASSLYETGGLDTEAFF. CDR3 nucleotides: TGTGCCAGCAGCTTATATGAGACAGGGGGATTGGACACTGAAGCTTTCTTT.